The 17 T cell receptor beta chains below come from one sample, sequenced in a study of OX40 agonist ivuxolimab in advanced cancers. Repertoires were generated with immunoSEQ multiplex PCR, while TCRdb's copy carries only in-frame clones and drops some. The sample records 60,000 to 75,000 clones, 85% to 90% being singletons. The sample was CD4+ or CD8+ T cells sorted from blood, taken in a trial of the OX40 agonist ivuxolimab. The receptors come from an adult with an advanced solid tumor such as melanoma, head and neck, liver or kidney cancer.

This clone was counted once. The chain uses TRBV5-1 and TRBJ2-2; 8 bases align to TRBD1. Germline assignment: CDR1 SGHRS and CDR2 YFSETQ. Trimming at V came to 4 bases and at J to 4 bases, leaving 3 bases not matched to a gene. The CDR3 length is 14 residues. The CDR3 sequence: CASSRTGTTGELFF. CDR3 nucleotide sequence: TGCGCCAGCAGCCGGACAGGGACCACCGGGGAGCTGTTTTTT.

This chain links TRBV7-2 with TRBJ2-3; D call uncertain. CDR1 is SGHTA and CDR2 is FQGNSA in the germline V gene. CDR3 length equals 15 residues. Trimming took 2 bases from V and 0 from J, leaving 9 bases between them. The chain's CDR3 is CASSLMVLSTDTQYF. The CDR3 DNA is TGTGCCAGCAGCTTAATGGTCCTAAGCACAGATACGCAGTATTTT. Complete variable domain (other parts from reference TRBV7-2 and TRBJ2-3): GAGVSQSPSNKVTEKGKDVELRCDPISGHTALYWYRQSLGQGLEFLIYFQGNSAPDKSGLPSDRFSAERTGGSVSTLTIQRTQQEDSAVYLCASSLMVLSTDTQYFGPGTRLTVL.

The chain uses TRBV2 and TRBJ1-1; perhaps TRBD1 as D (6 bases). Germline-derived CDR1 and CDR2 are SNHLY and FYNNEI. CDR3 length: 18 residues. Deletions cut 0 bases from V and 1 base from J, with 18 bases between. In DNA, the CDR3 is TGTGCCAGCAGTGAAGCGATCCCGCGACAGGTCGGGAACACTGAAGCTTTCTTT. This gives the protein CASSEAIPRQVGNTEAFF.

The genes are TRBV28 and TRBJ2-3, with D possibly matching TRBD1 (6 bases). Deletions cut 5 bases from V and 0 bases from J, with 9 bases between. Per the germline V gene, CDR1 is MDHEN and CDR2 is SYDVKM. This CDR3 contains 14 residues. The CDR3 protein is CASSPQGSTDTQYF. The CDR3 region has the DNA TGTGCCAGCAGTCCTCAGGGGAGCACAGATACGCAGTATTTT.

This rearrangement joins TRBV11-3 to TRBJ2-3, with 12 bases that match TRBD2. V was pared by 4 bases and J by 7 bases, with 9 bases of the junction left unmatched. In germline, CDR1 is SGHNT, CDR2 YENEEA. The CDR3 is 16 residues long. The CDR3 protein is CASSSAGLAGSNTQYF. Here the CDR3 DNA reads TGTGCCAGCAGCTCCGCTGGACTAGCGGGAAGTAATACGCAGTATTTT.

The chain couples TRBV5-1 to TRBJ2-3, with D perhaps matching TRBD2 (7 bases). Germline CDR1 is SGHRS and CDR2 is YFSETQ. The CDR3 loop spans 16 amino acids. The V end was cut by 0 bases, the J end by 1 base, with 12 bases between. For the CDR3, the DNA is TGCGCCAGCAGCTTGGAGGGGGGGCTAGGCACAGATACGCAGTATTTT. Its protein is CASSLEGGLGTDTQYF.

The rearrangement joins TRBV28 to TRBJ1-2, with TRBD1 matching over 8 bases. The germline V gene has CDR1 MDHEN and CDR2 SYDVKM. The CDR3 extends over 13 amino acids. J lost 8 bases, V lost 5 bases, and 7 bases had no gene match. CDR3 residues: CASSLQGAGGYTF. Here the CDR3 DNA reads TGTGCCAGCAGTCTGCAGGGGGCTGGGGGCTACACCTTC.

This sequence joins TRBV4-1 and TRBJ1-5; 9 positions match TRBD1. Germline CDR1 MGHRA, CDR2 YSYEKL. V lost 0 bases, J lost 1 base, and 10 bases stayed unmatched. The CDR3 extends over 19 amino acids. The CDR3 region is CASSQEFRTGDRSNQPQHF. The CDR3 DNA is TGCGCCAGCAGCCAAGAATTTAGGACAGGGGATAGGAGCAATCAGCCCCAGCATTTT.

V gene TRBV11-2 combines with J gene TRBJ2-3; 8 nucleotides align to TRBD2. This CDR3 comprises 17 residues. Germline CDR1 and CDR2: SGHAT and FQNNGV. Trimming took 5 bases from V and 4 from J; bases not matched to a gene: 14. The CDR3 sequence: CASSPRLTSGISDTQYF. The CDR3 DNA reads as TGTGCCAGCAGCCCACGCCTAACTAGCGGCATCTCAGATACGCAGTATTTT.

The chain links TRBV5-5 to TRBJ2-1; D is undetermined. The CDR3 loop spans 15 amino acids. The V gene lost 0 bases and the J gene lost 4 bases, with 11 bases spanning the gap. CDR1 is SGHKS and CDR2 is YYEKEE in the germline V gene (reference sequence). The CDR3 protein is CASSLGIGLYNEQFF. The CDR3 region has the DNA TGTGCCAGCAGCTTGGGGATCGGCCTTTACAATGAGCAGTTCTTC.

The CDR3 here is CASSPGDIYPATNEKLFF. For the CDR3, the DNA is TGCGCCAGCTCCCCCGGGGACATCTATCCTGCAACTAATGAAAAACTGTTTTTT. J is TRBJ1-4 and V is TRBV5-1, with D possibly being TRBD1 (6 bases). The germline V gene encodes CDR1 SGHRS and CDR2 YFSETQ. Trimming stripped 7 bases from V and 0 bases from J, with 22 bases between. This CDR3 has 18 amino acids.

The chain is built from TRBV6-5 and TRBJ2-5, with D perhaps TRBD1 (6 bases). Trimming took off 5 bases at V and 1 base at J, with 14 bases between the two ends. CDR1 and CDR2 (germline): MNHEY, SVGAGI. The CDR3 covers 15 residues. DNA for the CDR3: TGTGCCAGCAGTCATCTACAGGGTACCCAAGAGACCCAGTACTTC. Translating gives CASSHLQGTQETQYF.

V usage is TRBV4-3 and J usage is TRBJ1-4; 9 bases map to TRBD1. This CDR3 contains 15 residues. Germline CDR1 and CDR2: LGHNA and YSLEER. The V segment lost 5 bases and the J segment 7 bases; nucleotides outside the gene matches: 8. CDR3 nucleotides: TGCGCCAGCAGCAGAACCGGGACAGGGAGTGAAAAACTGTTTTTT. This encodes CASSRTGTGSEKLFF.

The chain carries TRBV5-1 and TRBJ1-1; D call uncertain. In germline, CDR1 is SGHRS, CDR2 YFSETQ. V lost 4 bases to trimming and J lost 5 bases, with 12 bases between them. The CDR3 is made up of 13 amino acids. DNA for the CDR3: TGCGCCAGCAGCCTACAACGGGGAACTGAAGCTTTCTTT. This gives the protein CASSLQRGTEAFF.

The V call is TRBV7-9, the J call TRBJ1-6; no clear D gene. V was pared by 4 bases and J by 5 bases, with 9 bases between. The CDR3 is 14 amino acids. In germline, CDR1 is SEHNR, CDR2 FQNEAQ (reference sequence). The CDR3 region has the DNA TGTGCCAGCAGCTCCGGGGTCGATAATTCACCCCTCCACTTT. It encodes CASSSGVDNSPLHF.

The CDR3 is CASSEGSRYSYEQYF. The CDR3 nucleotides are TGTGCCAGCAGTGAAGGGTCGAGATACTCCTACGAGCAGTACTTC. This chain links TRBV6-1 with TRBJ2-7; no firm D call. The CDR3 sequence is 15 residues long. The germline V and J ends were trimmed by 1 base and 0 bases, with 10 bases remaining between them. The germline V gene encodes CDR1 MNHNS and CDR2 SASEGT.

CDR3 sequence reads: CASSQDGNTIYF. In DNA form, the CDR3 reads TGTGCCAGCAGCCAGGATGGAAACACCATATATTTT. The chain carries TRBV5-4 and TRBJ1-3; D not resolved. Per germline, CDR1 SGHNT and CDR2 YYREEE (reference sequence). CDR3 length equals 12 residues. Trimming removed 4 bases at V and 3 bases at J, with 5 bases between. The full variable domain, its missing parts supplied by reference TRBV5-4 and TRBJ1-3, is ETGVTQSPTHLIKTRGQQVTLRCSSQSGHNTVSWYQQALGQGPQFIFQYYREEENGRGNFPPRFSGLQFPNYSSELNVNALELDDSALYLCASSQDGNTIYFGEGSWLTVV.